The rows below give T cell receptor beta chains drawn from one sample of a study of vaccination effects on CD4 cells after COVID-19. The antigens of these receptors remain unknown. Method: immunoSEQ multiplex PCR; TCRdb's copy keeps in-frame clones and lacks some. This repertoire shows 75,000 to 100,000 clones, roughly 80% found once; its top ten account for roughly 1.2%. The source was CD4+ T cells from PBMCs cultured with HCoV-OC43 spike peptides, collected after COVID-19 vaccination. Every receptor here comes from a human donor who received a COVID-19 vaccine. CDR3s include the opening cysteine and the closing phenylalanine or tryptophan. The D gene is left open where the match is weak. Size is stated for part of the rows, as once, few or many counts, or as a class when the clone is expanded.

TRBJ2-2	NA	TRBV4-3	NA	TGCGCCAGCAGCCAAGAATCGGGGAACACCGGGGAGCTGTTTTTT	CASSQESGNTGELFF
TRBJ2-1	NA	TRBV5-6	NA	TGTGCCAGCAGCAACCGAGAGACCCTGGGGGTCAATGAGCAGTTCTTC	CASSNRETLGVNEQFF
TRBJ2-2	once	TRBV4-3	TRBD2	TGCGCCAGCAGCCATCGTCCTCCGGGACTAACGAACACCGGGGAGCTGTTTTTT	CASSHRPPGLTNTGELFF
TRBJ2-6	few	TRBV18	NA	TGTGCCAGCTCATCCCCCGGCTTCTCTGGGGCCAACGTCCTGACTTTC	CASSSPGFSGANVLTF
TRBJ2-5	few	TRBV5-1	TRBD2	TGCGCCAGCTCCTCTGGGGCGGGGGGGCAGGAGACCCAGTACTTC	CASSSGAGGQETQYF
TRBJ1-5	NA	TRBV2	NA	TGTGCCACCGGGGGCGGGGGAAGCAGTCAGCCCCAGCATTTT	CATGGGGSSQPQHF
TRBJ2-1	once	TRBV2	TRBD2	TGTGCCAGCAGTTCCACTAGCGGGGGGGCCGATGAGCAGTTCTTC	CASSSTSGGADEQFF
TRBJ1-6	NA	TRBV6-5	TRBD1	TGTGCCAGCAGCCGCGACAGGGGCGATTCACCCCTCCACTTT	CASSRDRGDSPLHF
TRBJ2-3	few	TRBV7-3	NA	TGTGCCAGCAGCTCCGCTATGGGGGGAGGCACAGATACGCAGTATTTT	CASSSAMGGGTDTQYF
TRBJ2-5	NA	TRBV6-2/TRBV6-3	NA	TGTGCCAGCAGTTACGGGGTGGCAGAGACCCAGTACTTC	CASSYGVAETQYF
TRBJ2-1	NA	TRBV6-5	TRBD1	TGTGCCAGCGACCGGGACAGGGGGGATGAGCAGTTCTTC	CASDRDRGDEQFF
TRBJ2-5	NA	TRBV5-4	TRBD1	TGTGCCAGCAGCTTTGACAGGGGGTCAGAGACCCAGTACTTC	CASSFDRGSETQYF
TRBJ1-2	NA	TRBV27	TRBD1	TGTGCCAGCAGTTTAAGGGCAGGGGGCTTCTATGGCTACACCTTC	CASSLRAGGFYGYTF
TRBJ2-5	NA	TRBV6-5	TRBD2	TGTGCCAGCAGACGTAGCGGGGGGGTTGAGACCCAGTACTTC	CASRRSGGVETQYF
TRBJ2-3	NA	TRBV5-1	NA	TGCGCCAGCAGCTTGGGAGGGGCGATTTCAGATACGCAGTATTTT	CASSLGGAISDTQYF
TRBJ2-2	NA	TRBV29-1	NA	TGCAGCGTTGGAGAAGGGTCGGGCACCGGGGAGCTGTTTTTT	CSVGEGSGTGELFF
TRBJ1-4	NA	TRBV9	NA	TGTGCCAGCAGCGTAGGATGGGGCGACAATGAAAAACTGTTTTTT	CASSVGWGDNEKLFF
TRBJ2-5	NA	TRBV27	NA	TGTGCCAGCAGTTTACTTAGTGATCACCGAGAGACCCAGTACTTC	CASSLLSDHRETQYF
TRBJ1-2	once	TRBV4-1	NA	TGCGCCAGCAGCCAAGATTCCGGTTTCACCTATGGCTACACCTTC	CASSQDSGFTYGYTF
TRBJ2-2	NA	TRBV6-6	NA	TGTGCCAGCAGTTTACCGGGCACCGGGGAGCTGTTTTTT	CASSLPGTGELFF
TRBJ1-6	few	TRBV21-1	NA	TGTGCCAGCAGCAAAAGTTTTAGGCGGGAGTATAATTCACCCCTCCACTTT	CASSKSFRREYNSPLHF
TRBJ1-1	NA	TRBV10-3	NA	TGTGCCATCAGTGACAGTAAGAACACTGAAGCTTTCTTT	CAISDSKNTEAFF
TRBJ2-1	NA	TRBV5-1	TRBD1	TGCGCCAGCCGATTCGGGACAGGGACCTACAATGAGCAGTTCTTC	CASRFGTGTYNEQFF
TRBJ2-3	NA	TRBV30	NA	TGTGCCTGGAGGGTCAGCGGCCTTTCTAGTACGCAGTATTTT	CAWRVSGLSSTQYF
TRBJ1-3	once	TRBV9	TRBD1	TGTGCCAGCAGCGGACAGGGGGCAATCGGAAACACCATATATTTT	CASSGQGAIGNTIYF
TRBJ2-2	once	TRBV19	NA	TGTGCCAATAGTATAACGACAGCGGGCACCGGGGAGCTGTTTTTT	CANSITTAGTGELFF
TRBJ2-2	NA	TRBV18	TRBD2	TGTGCCAGCTCACCCTCGCGGGGGGCGAGTACCGGGGAGCTGTTTTTT	CASSPSRGASTGELFF
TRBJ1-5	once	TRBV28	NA	TGTGCCAGCAGTTTAACAGGGCGAGATCAGCCCCAGCATTTT	CASSLTGRDQPQHF
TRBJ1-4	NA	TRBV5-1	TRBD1	TGCGCCAGCAGCTCCTCCGGGACAGAGGATGAAAAACTGTTTTTT	CASSSSGTEDEKLFF
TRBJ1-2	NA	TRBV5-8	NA	TGTGCCAGCAGCTTGGTCCGGGGGCTGTATGGCTACACCTTC	CASSLVRGLYGYTF
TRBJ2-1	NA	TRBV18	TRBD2	TGTGCCAGCTCAGCCCTAGCGGGGGTCTACAATGAGCAGTTCTTC	CASSALAGVYNEQFF
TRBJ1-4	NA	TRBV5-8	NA	TGTGCCAGCAGCTTTATGCAGTCAAATGAAAAACTGTTTTTT	CASSFMQSNEKLFF
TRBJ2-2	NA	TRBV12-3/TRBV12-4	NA	TGTGCCAGCAGTGGGACCCTTGCCGGGGAGCTGTTTTTT	CASSGTLAGELFF
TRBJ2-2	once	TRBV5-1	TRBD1	TGCGCCAGCAGCTTCCGGACAGGGGGCAATTTCAACACCGGGGAGCTGTTTTTT	CASSFRTGGNFNTGELFF
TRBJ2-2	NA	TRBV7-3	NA	TGTGCCAGCAGCCCCGGGACTTTGACCGGGGAGCTGTTTTTT	CASSPGTLTGELFF
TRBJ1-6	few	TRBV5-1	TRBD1	TGCGCCAGCAGCTGGGGGGACAGGGAGAATGGATCACCCCTCCACTTT	CASSWGDRENGSPLHF
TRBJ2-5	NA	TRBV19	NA	TGTGCCAGTAGTACTCCCTCGGGGAGTGCGGAGACCCAGTACTTC	CASSTPSGSAETQYF
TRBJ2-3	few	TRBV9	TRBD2	TGTGCCAGCAGCCCACACGCAACTATAGCGGGGGTTAGCACAGATACGCAGTATTTT	CASSPHATIAGVSTDTQYF
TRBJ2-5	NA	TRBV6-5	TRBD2	TGTGCCAGCAGTTACGTGGCGGGACTAGCGGGAGAGACCCAGTACTTC	CASSYVAGLAGETQYF
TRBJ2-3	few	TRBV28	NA	TGTGCCAGCCGGGACCACAGAGATACGCAGTATTTT	CASRDHRDTQYF
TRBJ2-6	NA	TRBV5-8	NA	TGTGCCAGCAGCTTGACGGGGTCGGGGGCCAACGTCCTGACTTTC	CASSLTGSGANVLTF
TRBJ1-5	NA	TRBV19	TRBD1	TGTGCCAGTAGCTCACAGGGAGGGGGCGGGCGCAATCAGCCCCAGCATTTT	CASSSQGGGGRNQPQHF
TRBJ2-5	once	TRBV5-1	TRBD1	TGCGCCAGCAGCACCGGACAGGGTGGGTACCAAGAGACCCAGTACTTC	CASSTGQGGYQETQYF
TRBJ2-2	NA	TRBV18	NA	TGTGCCAGCTCACCGCCAATAGCGGTCGGGGAGCTGTTTTTT	CASSPPIAVGELFF
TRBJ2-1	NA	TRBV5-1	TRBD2	TGCGCCAGCAGCTTATACTCTACCGGACTAGCGGGGTCGTACAATGAGCAGTTCTTC	CASSLYSTGLAGSYNEQFF
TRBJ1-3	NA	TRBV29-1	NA	TGCAGCGGGGAGGGTTCTGGAAACACCATATATTTT	CSGEGSGNTIYF
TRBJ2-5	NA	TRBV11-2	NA	TGTGCCAGCAGCTTCGGAGGGCTGGCGGCCCAGTACTTC	CASSFGGLAAQYF
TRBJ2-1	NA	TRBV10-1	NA	TGCGCCAGCAGCCGAGAGATACCGCCTAATGAGCAGTTCTTC	CASSREIPPNEQFF
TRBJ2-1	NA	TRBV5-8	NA	TGTGCCAGCAGCTTGCGCGTATACTACAATGAGCAGTTCTTC	CASSLRVYYNEQFF
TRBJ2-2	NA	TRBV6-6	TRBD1	TGTGCCAGCAGTTACCTCACAGGGGGCGGCACCGGGGAGCTGTTTTTT	CASSYLTGGGTGELFF
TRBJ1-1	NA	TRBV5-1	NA	TGCGCCAGCAGCCTCGCGGGGAGGGGAAACACTGAAGCTTTCTTT	CASSLAGRGNTEAFF
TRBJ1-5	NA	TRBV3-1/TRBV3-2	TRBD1	TGTGCCAGCAGCCAGCCCGACAGGGACGAGAATCAGCCCCAGCATTTT	CASSQPDRDENQPQHF
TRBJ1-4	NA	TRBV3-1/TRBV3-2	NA	TGTGCCAGCAGCCAAGTGGTAAGTGAAAAACTGTTTTTT	CASSQVVSEKLFF
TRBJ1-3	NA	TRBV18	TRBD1	TGTGCCAGCTCACCCCTCCCTGACAGGGGGCAGGGAAACACCATATATTTT	CASSPLPDRGQGNTIYF
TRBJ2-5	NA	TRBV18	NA	TGTGCCAGCTCACCGATGCTAGGCCGTGAGGAGACCCAGTACTTC	CASSPMLGREETQYF
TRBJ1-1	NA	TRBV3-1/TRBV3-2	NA	TGTGCCAGCAGCCGGGATTGGAAAGACACTGAAGCTTTCTTT	CASSRDWKDTEAFF
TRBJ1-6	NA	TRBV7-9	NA	TGTGCCAGCAGCTTAGGAGGCTCCTATAATTCACCCCTCCACTTT	CASSLGGSYNSPLHF